This T cell receptor (beta chain) stems from a study of blood T cell repertoires in COVID-19. Study at large: Whether acute or convalescent, the COVID-19 samples came from the United States, Italy and Spain. T cells, B-cell-depleted T cells, or PBMCs supplied cDNA or gDNA.

In the original analysis: Using reference gene primer amplification, nucleated cell counts were estimated. The data were produced by immunoSEQ multiplex PCR, yet TCRdb's version contains in-frame clones alone and is incomplete. The DNA gave D and trimming, while V, J and clone size come from that table. The sample carries 350,000 to 500,000 clones, roughly 90% recorded once. V lost 0 bases and J lost 0; bases outside the gene matches: 4. Germline V lookup: CDR1 MNHEY, CDR2 SVGEGT. CDR3 length equals 16 residues. The source of this sequence is a woman between 18 and 30 years old who had been exposed to COVID-19. The chain carries TRBV6-2 or TRBV6-3 and TRBJ1-1, with 7 nucleotides matching TRBD1. Material for sequencing was PBMCs or T cells enriched from blood (not recorded which). The CDR3 region has the DNA TGTGCCAGCAGTTACTCTGGGACAGACATGAACACTGAAGCTTTCTTT. Its translation: CASSYSGTDMNTEAFF.